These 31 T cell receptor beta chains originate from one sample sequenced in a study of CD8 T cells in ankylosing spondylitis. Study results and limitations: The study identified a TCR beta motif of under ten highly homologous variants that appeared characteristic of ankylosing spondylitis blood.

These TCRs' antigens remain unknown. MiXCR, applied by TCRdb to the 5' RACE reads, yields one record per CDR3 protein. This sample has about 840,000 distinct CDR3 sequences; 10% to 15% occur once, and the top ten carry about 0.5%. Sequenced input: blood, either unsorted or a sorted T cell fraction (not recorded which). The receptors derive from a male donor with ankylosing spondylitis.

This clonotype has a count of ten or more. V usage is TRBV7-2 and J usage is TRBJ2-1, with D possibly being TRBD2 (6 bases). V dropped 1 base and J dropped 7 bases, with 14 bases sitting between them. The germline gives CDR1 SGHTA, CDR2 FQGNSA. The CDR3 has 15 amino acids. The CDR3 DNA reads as TGTGCCAGCAGCTTAGGAAGGCTAGCGTTTAATGAGCAGTTCTTC. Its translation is CASSLGRLAFNEQFF.

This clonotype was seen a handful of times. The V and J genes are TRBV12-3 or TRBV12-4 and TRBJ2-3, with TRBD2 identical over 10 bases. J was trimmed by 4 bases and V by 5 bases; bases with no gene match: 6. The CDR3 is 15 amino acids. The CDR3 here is CASSGASGGSDTQYF. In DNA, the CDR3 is TGTGCCAGCAGTGGGGCTAGCGGGGGTTCAGATACGCAGTATTTT.

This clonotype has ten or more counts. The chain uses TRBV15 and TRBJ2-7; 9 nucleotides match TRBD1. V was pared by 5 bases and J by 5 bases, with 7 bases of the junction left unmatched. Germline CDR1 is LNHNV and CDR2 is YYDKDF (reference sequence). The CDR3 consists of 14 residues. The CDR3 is CATSGRTGANEQYF. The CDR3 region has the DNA TGTGCCACCAGCGGTAGGACAGGGGCAAACGAGCAGTACTTC.

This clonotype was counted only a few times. The CDR3, as DNA: TGTGCCAGCATCGGATGGGGCGAGCAGTACTTC. It yields the protein CASIGWGEQYF. This chain uses TRBV6-5 with TRBJ2-7; D not resolved. CDR1 and CDR2 from the germline V gene are MNHEY and SVGAGI. This CDR3 spans 11 amino acids. V was shortened by 7 bases and J by 6 bases, with 10 bases between the two germline ends.

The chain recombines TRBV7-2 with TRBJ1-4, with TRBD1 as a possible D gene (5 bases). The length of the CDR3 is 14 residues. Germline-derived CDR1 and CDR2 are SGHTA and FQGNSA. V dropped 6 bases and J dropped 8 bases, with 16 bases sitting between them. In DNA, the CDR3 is TGTGCCAGCAGGCGGGACGTCAGTTTCGAAAAACTGTTTTTT. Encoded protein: CASRRDVSFEKLFF. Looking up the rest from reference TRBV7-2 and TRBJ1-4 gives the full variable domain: GAGVSQSPSNKVTEKGKDVELRCDPISGHTALYWYRQSLGQGLEFLIYFQGNSAPDKSGLPSDRFSAERTGGSVSTLTIQRTQQEDSAVYLCASRRDVSFEKLFFGSGTQLSVL.

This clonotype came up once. This chain's CDR3 is CASTGIGQLNSPLHF. CDR3 bases: TGTGCCAGCACTGGAATCGGACAGCTTAATTCACCCCTCCACTTT. V is TRBV28 and J is TRBJ1-6; tentatively, D is TRBD1 (6 bases). Looked up from germline, CDR1 is MDHEN and CDR2 is SYDVKM. The V end lost 7 bases, the J end lost 6 bases, and 16 bases lay between the germline ends. The CDR3 covers 15 residues.

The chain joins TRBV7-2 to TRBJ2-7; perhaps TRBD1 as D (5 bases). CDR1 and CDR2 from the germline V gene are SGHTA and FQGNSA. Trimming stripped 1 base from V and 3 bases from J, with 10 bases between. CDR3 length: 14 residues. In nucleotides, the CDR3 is TGTGCCAGCAGCTTAGGCCGGACAAACTACGAGCAGTACTTC. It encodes CASSLGRTNYEQYF.

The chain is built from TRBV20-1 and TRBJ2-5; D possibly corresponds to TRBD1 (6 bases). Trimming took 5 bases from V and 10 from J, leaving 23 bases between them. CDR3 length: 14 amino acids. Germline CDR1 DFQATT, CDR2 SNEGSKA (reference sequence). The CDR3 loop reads CSALRDKGTFNQYF. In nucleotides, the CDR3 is TGCAGTGCTCTCCGGGACAAGGGTACTTTTAACCAGTACTTC.

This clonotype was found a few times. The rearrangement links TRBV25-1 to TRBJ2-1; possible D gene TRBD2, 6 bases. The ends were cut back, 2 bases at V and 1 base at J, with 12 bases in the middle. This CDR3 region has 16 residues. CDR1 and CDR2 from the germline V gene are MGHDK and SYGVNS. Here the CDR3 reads CASSEVASASYNEQFF. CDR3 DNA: TGTGCCAGCAGTGAAGTGGCTAGCGCTTCCTACAATGAGCAGTTCTTC.

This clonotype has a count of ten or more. The CDR3 reads CSVGEETQYF. DNA for the CDR3: TGCAGCGTTGGGGAAGAGACCCAGTACTTC. The chain employs TRBV29-1 and TRBJ2-5; D remains ambiguous. The CDR3 is 10 residues long. The V end lost 4 bases, the J end lost 3 bases, and 3 bases lay between the germline ends. Germline CDR1 reads SQVTM; CDR2 reads ANQGSEA.

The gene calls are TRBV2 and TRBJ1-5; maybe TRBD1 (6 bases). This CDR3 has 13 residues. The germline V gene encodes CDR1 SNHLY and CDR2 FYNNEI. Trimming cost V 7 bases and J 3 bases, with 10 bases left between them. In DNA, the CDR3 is TGTGCCAGCAACAGGGTTTCCAATCAGCCCCAGCATTTT. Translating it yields CASNRVSNQPQHF.

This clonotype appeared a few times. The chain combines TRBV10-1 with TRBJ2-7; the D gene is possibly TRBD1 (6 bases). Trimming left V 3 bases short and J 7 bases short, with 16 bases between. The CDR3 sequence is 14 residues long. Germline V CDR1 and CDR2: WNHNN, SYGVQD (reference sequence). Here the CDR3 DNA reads TGCGCCAGCAGTGAAACAGGGCTGACGGGGGAGCAGTACTTC. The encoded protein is CASSETGLTGEQYF.

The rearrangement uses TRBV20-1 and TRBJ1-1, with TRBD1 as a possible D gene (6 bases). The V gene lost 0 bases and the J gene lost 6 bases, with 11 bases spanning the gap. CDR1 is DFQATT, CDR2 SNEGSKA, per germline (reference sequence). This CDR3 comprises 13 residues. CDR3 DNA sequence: TGCAGTGCTAGAGATACCAGGGGACCTGAAGCTTTCTTT. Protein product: CSARDTRGPEAFF.

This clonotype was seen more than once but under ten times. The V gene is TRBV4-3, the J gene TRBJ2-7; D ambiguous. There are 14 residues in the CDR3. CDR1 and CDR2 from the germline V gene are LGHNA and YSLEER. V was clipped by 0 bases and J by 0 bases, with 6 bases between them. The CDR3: CASSQEASSYEQYF. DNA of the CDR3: TGCGCCAGCAGCCAAGAAGCGTCCTCCTACGAGCAGTACTTC.

CDR3 sequence: CASSPDPENTIYF. For the CDR3, the DNA is TGTGCCAGCAGCCCCGACCCGGAGAACACCATATATTTT. V usage is TRBV7-2 and J usage is TRBJ1-3; D gene uncertain. This CDR3 is built from 13 residues. Trimming cost V 5 bases and J 7 bases, with 12 bases left between them. Germline lookup yields CDR1 SGHTA and CDR2 FQGNSA.

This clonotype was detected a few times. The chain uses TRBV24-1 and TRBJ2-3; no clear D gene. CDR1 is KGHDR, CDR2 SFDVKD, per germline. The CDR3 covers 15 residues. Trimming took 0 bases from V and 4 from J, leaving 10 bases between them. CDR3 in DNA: TGTGCCACCAGTGATTTGGGGCGAGGACCAGATACGCAGTATTTT. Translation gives CATSDLGRGPDTQYF.

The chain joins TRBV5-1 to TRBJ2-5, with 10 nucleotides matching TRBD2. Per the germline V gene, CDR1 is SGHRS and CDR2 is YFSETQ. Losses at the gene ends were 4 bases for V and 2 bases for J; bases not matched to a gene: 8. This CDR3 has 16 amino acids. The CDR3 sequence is CASSPGLAELQETQYF. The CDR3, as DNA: TGCGCCAGCAGCCCCGGACTAGCGGAACTTCAAGAGACCCAGTACTTC.

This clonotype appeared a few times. The CDR3 DNA follows: TGTGCCAGCAGCTTAGCCCCAGGGATCTACGAGCAGTACTTC. Amino acid sequence: CASSLAPGIYEQYF. This sequence joins TRBV7-2 and TRBJ2-7, with D tentatively TRBD1 (5 bases). V was cut by 0 bases and J by 3 bases, with 9 bases left in between. Germline CDR1 and CDR2: SGHTA and FQGNSA. The CDR3 length is 14 residues.

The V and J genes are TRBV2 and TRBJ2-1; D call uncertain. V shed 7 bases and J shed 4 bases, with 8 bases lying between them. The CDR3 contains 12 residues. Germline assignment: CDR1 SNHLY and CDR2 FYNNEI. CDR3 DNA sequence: TGTGCCAGCACGGACGGATACAATGAGCAGTTCTTC. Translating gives CASTDGYNEQFF.

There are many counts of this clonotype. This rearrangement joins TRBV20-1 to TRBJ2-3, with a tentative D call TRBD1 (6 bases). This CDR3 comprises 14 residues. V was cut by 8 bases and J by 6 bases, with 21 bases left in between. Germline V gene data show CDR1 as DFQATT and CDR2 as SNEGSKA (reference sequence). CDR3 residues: CSSPHQGKRDTQYF. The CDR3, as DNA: TGCAGTTCCCCCCATCAGGGGAAGCGGGATACGCAGTATTTT.

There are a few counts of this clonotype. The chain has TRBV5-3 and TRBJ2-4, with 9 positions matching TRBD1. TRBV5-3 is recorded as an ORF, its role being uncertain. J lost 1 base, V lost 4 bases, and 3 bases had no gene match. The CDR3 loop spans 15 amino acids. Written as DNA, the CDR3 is TGTGCCAGAAGCAAGGACAGGGGCGCCAAAAACATTCAGTACTTC. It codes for CARSKDRGAKNIQYF.

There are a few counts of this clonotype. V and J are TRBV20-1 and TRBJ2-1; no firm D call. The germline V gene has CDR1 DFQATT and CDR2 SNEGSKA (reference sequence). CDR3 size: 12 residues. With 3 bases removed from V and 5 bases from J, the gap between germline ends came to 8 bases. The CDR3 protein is CSASRPNNEQFF. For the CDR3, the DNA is TGCAGTGCTAGTCGTCCTAACAATGAGCAGTTCTTC.

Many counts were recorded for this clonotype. The CDR3 region has the DNA TGCGCCAGCAGCTTGGAGGGGCTTCCTCACACTGAAGCTTTCTTT. It is translated as CASSLEGLPHTEAFF. The V and J genes are TRBV5-1 and TRBJ1-1, with D tentatively TRBD1 (5 bases). The CDR3 covers 15 residues. Trimming left V 0 bases short and J 3 bases short, with 12 bases between. Germline CDR1 and CDR2: SGHRS and YFSETQ.

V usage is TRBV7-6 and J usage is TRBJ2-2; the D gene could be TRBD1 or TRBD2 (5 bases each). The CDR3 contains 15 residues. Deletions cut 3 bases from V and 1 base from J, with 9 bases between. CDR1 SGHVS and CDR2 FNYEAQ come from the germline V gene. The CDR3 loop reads CASSFWGRNTGELFF. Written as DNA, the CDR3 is TGTGCCAGCAGCTTCTGGGGGAGGAACACCGGGGAGCTGTTTTTT.

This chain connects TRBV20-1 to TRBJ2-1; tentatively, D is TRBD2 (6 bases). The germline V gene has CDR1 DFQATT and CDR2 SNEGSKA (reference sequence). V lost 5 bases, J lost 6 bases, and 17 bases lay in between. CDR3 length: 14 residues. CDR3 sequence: CSAPRDWYSNEQFF. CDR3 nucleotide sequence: TGCAGTGCTCCTAGGGACTGGTATTCCAATGAGCAGTTCTTC.

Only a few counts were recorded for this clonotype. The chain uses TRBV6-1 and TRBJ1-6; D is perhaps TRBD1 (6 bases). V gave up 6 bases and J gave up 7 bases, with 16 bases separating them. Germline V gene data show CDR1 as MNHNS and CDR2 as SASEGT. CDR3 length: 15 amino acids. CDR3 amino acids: CASSQDSPWNSPLHF. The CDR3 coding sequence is TGTGCCAGCAGCCAGGACAGCCCTTGGAATTCACCCCTCCACTTT.

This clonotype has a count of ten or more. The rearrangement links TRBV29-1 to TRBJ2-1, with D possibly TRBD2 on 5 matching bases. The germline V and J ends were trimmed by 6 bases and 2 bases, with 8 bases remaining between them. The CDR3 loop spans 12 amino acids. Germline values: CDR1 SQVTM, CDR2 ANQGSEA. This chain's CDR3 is CSVADPYNEQFF. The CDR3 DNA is TGCAGCGTAGCGGACCCCTACAATGAGCAGTTCTTC.

This CDR3 reads CSAQTGADTQYF. The CDR3 region has the DNA TGCAGTGCTCAAACGGGCGCAGATACGCAGTATTTT. V is TRBV20-1 and J is TRBJ2-3; D is unclear. V dropped 5 bases and J dropped 4 bases, with 10 bases sitting between them. The germline V gene has CDR1 DFQATT and CDR2 SNEGSKA (reference sequence). CDR3 length equals 12 residues.

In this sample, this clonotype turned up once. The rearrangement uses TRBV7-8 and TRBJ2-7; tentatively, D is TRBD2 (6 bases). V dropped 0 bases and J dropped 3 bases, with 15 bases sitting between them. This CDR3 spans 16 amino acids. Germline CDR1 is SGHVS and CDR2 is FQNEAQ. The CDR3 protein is CASSLARLGTYYEQYF. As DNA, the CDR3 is TGTGCCAGCAGCTTAGCGCGCCTCGGGACTTACTACGAGCAGTACTTC.

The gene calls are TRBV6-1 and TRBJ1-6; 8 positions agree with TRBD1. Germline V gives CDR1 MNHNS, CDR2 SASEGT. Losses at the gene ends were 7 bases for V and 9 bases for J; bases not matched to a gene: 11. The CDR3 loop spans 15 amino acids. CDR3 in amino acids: CASMALDRGGSPLHF. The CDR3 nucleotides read TGTGCCAGCATGGCCCTCGACAGGGGAGGTTCACCCCTCCACTTT.

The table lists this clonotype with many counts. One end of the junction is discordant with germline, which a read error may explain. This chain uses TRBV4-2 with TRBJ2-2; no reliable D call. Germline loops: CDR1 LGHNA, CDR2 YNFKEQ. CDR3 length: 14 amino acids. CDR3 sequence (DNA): TGCGCCAGCAGCCAAGTTCGCTACACCGGGGAGCTGTTTTTT. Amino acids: CASSQVRYTGELFF.